This T cell receptor (beta chain) was identified in a study of blood T cell repertoires in COVID-19. About the research overall: From the United States, Italy and Spain came samples of acute and convalescent COVID-19. T cells, B-cell-depleted T cells, or PBMCs provided the cDNA or gDNA that served as material.

The CDR3 runs to 16 residues. Produced via immunoSEQ multiplex PCR; TCRdb's table is partial and in-frame only. This sample has about 100,000 clones, with 84% found just once. Sequencing was performed on peripheral blood. This clonotype was obtained from a human donor in a cohort sampled during active COVID-19. The chain links TRBV21-1 to TRBJ2-3; the table assigns TRBD1, which was not confirmed against the DNA. TRBV21-1 is a known pseudogene. The CDR3 nucleotides read TGTGCCAGCAGCAAAAACGCCGGACAGGGCACAGATACGCAGTATTTT. Amino acid sequence: CASSKNAGQGTDTQYF.